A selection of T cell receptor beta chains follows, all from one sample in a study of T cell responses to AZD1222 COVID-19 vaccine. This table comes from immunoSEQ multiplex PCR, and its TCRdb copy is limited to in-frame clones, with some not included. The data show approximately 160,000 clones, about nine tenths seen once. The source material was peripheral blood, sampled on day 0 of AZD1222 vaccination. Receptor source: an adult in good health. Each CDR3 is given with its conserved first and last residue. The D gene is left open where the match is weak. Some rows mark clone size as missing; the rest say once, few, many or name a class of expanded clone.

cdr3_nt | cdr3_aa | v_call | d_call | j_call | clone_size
TGTGCCAGTAGTATAAAGGTGAACACTGAAGCTTTCTTT | CASSIKVNTEAFF | TRBV19 | NA | TRBJ1-1 | NA
TGTGCCAGCAGTTATCCGCATCAGGGGGCGTGGAACACTGAAGCTTTCTTT | CASSYPHQGAWNTEAFF | TRBV6-2/TRBV6-3 | TRBD1 | TRBJ1-1 | once
TGTGCCAGCAGTGACACGGACAGGGGCAGCTACGAGCAGTACTTC | CASSDTDRGSYEQYF | TRBV6-1 | TRBD1 | TRBJ2-7 | NA
TGTGCCAGCACCCACACACAGGGAAAGCAAGAGACCCAGTACTTC | CASTHTQGKQETQYF | TRBV6-5 | NA | TRBJ2-5 | NA
TGTGCCAGCAGCCCTCCTCCAGGGGGGGCAGATACGCAGTATTTT | CASSPPPGGADTQYF | TRBV21-1 | NA | TRBJ2-3 | NA
TGCGCCAGCAGCACCGAGGGGATCTATGGCTACACCTTC | CASSTEGIYGYTF | TRBV5-1 | NA | TRBJ1-2 | NA
TGTGCCAGCAGCTTAGTTGTAGGGGACGAGCAGTACTTC | CASSLVVGDEQYF | TRBV7-7 | NA | TRBJ2-7 | NA
TGTGCCAGCAGCAAGGGAGGGGGCGACTCAGATACGCAGTATTTT | CASSKGGGDSDTQYF | TRBV21-1 | NA | TRBJ2-3 | NA
TGCGCCAGCAGCTACCGACTAGCTAATGAGCAGTTCTTC | CASSYRLANEQFF | TRBV4-3 | TRBD2 | TRBJ2-1 | NA
TGTGCCAGCAGCCAAGGGACACACCCCGGGGAGCTGTTTTTT | CASSQGTHPGELFF | TRBV3-1/TRBV3-2 | NA | TRBJ2-2 | NA
TGTGCCAGCAGCTCAAAGGGCAGGGGGCGCGATTCACCCCTCCACTTT | CASSSKGRGRDSPLHF | TRBV7-3 | TRBD1 | TRBJ1-6 | NA
TGTGCCAGCAGTTACGGTCGGACAGCCATTTACAATGAGCAGTTCTTC | CASSYGRTAIYNEQFF | TRBV6-5 | NA | TRBJ2-1 | NA
TGCGCCAGCAGCCTTATCCCGGGACAGTCTAATGAAAAACTGTTTTTT | CASSLIPGQSNEKLFF | TRBV4-1 | TRBD1 | TRBJ1-4 | NA
TGTGCCAGCAGTTACTCACAGGGGGTCACCTACGAGCAGTACTTC | CASSYSQGVTYEQYF | TRBV6-6 | TRBD1 | TRBJ2-7 | NA
TGTGCCAGCAGCCAATTGGCGGGGGCCGAGGGAGAGACCCAGTACTTC | CASSQLAGAEGETQYF | TRBV14 | NA | TRBJ2-5 | NA
TGTGCCAGCAGCACCGACCGACAGTCGAGCTCCTATAATTCACCCCTCCACTTT | CASSTDRQSSSYNSPLHF | TRBV7-9 | NA | TRBJ1-6 | NA
TGTGCCAAGACAGGGTATAGCAATCAGCCCCAGCATTTT | CAKTGYSNQPQHF | TRBV19 | TRBD1 | TRBJ1-5 | NA
TGTGCCAGCAGCCTACAGGGGGCGGAAAAACTGTTTTTT | CASSLQGAEKLFF | TRBV7-2 | TRBD1 | TRBJ1-4 | NA
TGTGCCAGCACTGCTGGGAGATCGAACACCGGGGAGCTGTTTTTT | CASTAGRSNTGELFF | TRBV11-2 | NA | TRBJ2-2 | once
TGTGCCAGCAGTTCTCCGACAGGGGGCGCAAATTCACCCCTCCACTTT | CASSSPTGGANSPLHF | TRBV6-2/TRBV6-3 | TRBD1 | TRBJ1-6 | NA
TGTGCCAGCAGCTTGGGACAGGGGGCCACTGAAGCTTTCTTT | CASSLGQGATEAFF | TRBV5-5 | TRBD1 | TRBJ1-1 | once
TGTGCCAGTAGTGGACTATTAACTGGGGCCAACGTCCTGACTTTC | CASSGLLTGANVLTF | TRBV19 | NA | TRBJ2-6 | NA